The 5 T cell receptor beta chains below all came from one sample that was sequenced in a study of blood T cell repertoires in COVID-19 (dated by TCRdb to the early 2020s). To prepare the library, the immunoSEQ multiplex PCR assay was applied. TCRdb took over this immuneACCESS table, retaining in-frame rearrangements with V and J assigned. Such tables are incomplete; in checked studies, under half of the missing clones stem from an unresolved V gene, and the remainder is unexplained. A total of about 240,000 clones appear in this sample, roughly 86% of them only once. 10% of the sample rests with the top ten. What was sequenced was peripheral blood. The receptor set was obtained from a woman between 45 and 60 years old with COVID-19, enrolled during active disease.

The gene calls are TRBV28 and TRBJ1-2, with no clear D. The germline V and J ends were trimmed by 6 bases and 5 bases, with 16 bases remaining between them. The germline CDR1 and CDR2 sequences are MDHEN and SYDVKM. This CDR3 has 14 residues. The CDR3 bases are TGTGCCAGCAGCCCGCGAAGGTCGGGTTATGGCTACACCTTC. Amino acid sequence: CASSPRRSGYGYTF.

This sequence joins TRBV5-1 and TRBJ1-5; TRBD1 agrees at 7 bases. This CDR3 is built from 15 residues. V was pared by 4 bases and J by 8 bases, with 12 bases of the junction left unmatched. Germline V lookup: CDR1 SGHRS, CDR2 YFSETQ. The CDR3 DNA reads as TGCGCCAGCAGCCTTACAGGGGCCCTGTCCGAGCCCCAGCATTTT. Translating it yields CASSLTGALSEPQHF.

V is TRBV29-1 and J is TRBJ2-5, with D possibly being TRBD1 (5 bases). V dropped 4 bases and J dropped 5 bases, with 11 bases sitting between them. The CDR3 is made up of 12 amino acids. Germline CDR1 and CDR2: SQVTM and ANQGSEA. In DNA form, the CDR3 reads TGCAGCGTTGGGAGACAGTCGGAGACCCAGTACTTC. Translated: CSVGRQSETQYF.

This clone was seen only a few times. V gene TRBV15 combines with J gene TRBJ2-1; TRBD1 might be the D (6 bases). The germline V gene has CDR1 LNHNV and CDR2 YYDKDF (reference sequence). The CDR3 runs 14 residues. V was pared by 0 bases and J by 4 bases, with 7 bases between. The CDR3 nucleotides are TGTGCCACCAGCAGAGATGGACAGTACAATGAGCAGTTCTTC. Its protein is CATSRDGQYNEQFF. The full variable domain, its missing parts supplied by reference TRBV15 and TRBJ2-1, is DAMVIQNPRYQVTQFGKPVTLSCSQTLNHNVMYWYQQKSSQAPKLLFHYYDKDFNNEADTPDNFQSRRPNTSFCFLDIRSPGLGDTAMYLCATSRDGQYNEQFFGPGTRLTVL.

This CDR3 reads CASTPSGGHHHEQFF. CDR3 nucleotides: TGCGCCAGCACGCCTAGCGGGGGGCATCATCATGAGCAGTTCTTC. The rearrangement links TRBV4-3 to TRBJ2-1, with 11 bases matching TRBD2. This CDR3 is 15 amino acids long. The germline V gene encodes CDR1 LGHNA and CDR2 YSLEER. Trimming cost V 7 bases and J 8 bases; bases outside gene matches: 10.